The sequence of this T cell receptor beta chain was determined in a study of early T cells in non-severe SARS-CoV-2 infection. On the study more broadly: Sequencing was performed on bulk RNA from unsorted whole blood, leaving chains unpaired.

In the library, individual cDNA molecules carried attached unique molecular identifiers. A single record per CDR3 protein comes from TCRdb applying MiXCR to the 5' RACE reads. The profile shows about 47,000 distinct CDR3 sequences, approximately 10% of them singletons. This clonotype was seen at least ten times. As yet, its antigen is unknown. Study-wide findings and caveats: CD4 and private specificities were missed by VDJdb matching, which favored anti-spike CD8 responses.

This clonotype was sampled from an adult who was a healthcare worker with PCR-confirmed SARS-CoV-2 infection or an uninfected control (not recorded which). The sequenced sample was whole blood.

This CDR3 reads CASSLGSGTGDTDTQYF. DNA of the CDR3: TGTGCCAGCAGCTTAGGTTCGGGGACAGGGGACACAGATACGCAGTATTTT. The chain joins TRBV13 to TRBJ2-3, with 10 bases fitting TRBD1. The V gene end was trimmed by 0 bases and the J gene end by 2 bases; junction bases not matched to a gene: 5. The CDR3 length is 17 residues. CDR1 and CDR2 from the germline V gene are PRHDT and FYEKMQ (reference sequence).